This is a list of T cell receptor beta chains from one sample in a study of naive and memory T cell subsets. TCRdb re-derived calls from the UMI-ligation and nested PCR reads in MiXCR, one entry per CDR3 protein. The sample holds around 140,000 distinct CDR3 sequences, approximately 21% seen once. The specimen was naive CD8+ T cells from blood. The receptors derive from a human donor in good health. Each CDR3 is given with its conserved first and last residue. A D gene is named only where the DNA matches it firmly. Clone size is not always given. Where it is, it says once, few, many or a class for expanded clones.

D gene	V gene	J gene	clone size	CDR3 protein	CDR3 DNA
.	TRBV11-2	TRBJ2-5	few	CASSLSPGVVQETQYF	TGTGCCAGCAGCTTATCCCCAGGGGTTGTCCAAGAGACCCAGTACTTC
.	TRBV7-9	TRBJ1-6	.	CASSDTNSPLHF	TGTGCCAGCAGCGACACCAATTCACCCCTCCACTTT
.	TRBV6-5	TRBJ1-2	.	CASSYSAGPYGYTF	TGTGCCAGCAGTTACTCCGCAGGGCCCTATGGCTACACCTTC
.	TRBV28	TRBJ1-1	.	CASSPPGITEAFF	TGTGCCAGCAGCCCGCCGGGTATCACTGAAGCTTTCTTT
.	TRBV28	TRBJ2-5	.	CASSLAVFGQETQYF	TGTGCCAGCAGTTTAGCCGTTTTTGGCCAAGAGACCCAGTACTTC
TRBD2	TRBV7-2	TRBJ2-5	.	CASSVGLIFVETQYF	TGTGCCAGCAGCGTGGGACTAATCTTCGTGGAGACCCAGTACTTC
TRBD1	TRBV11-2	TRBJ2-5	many	CASSLVGQGATETQYF	TGTGCCAGCAGCTTAGTTGGGCAGGGGGCAACGGAGACCCAGTACTTC
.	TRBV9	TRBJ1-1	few	CASSASWGGFEAFF	TGTGCCAGCAGCGCCTCATGGGGGGGGTTTGAAGCTTTCTTT
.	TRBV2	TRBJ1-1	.	CASSPTSNTEAFF	TGTGCCAGCAGTCCCACATCGAACACTGAAGCTTTCTTT
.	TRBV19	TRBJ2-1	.	CASSRGWDEQFF	TGTGCCAGTAGTCGGGGTTGGGATGAGCAGTTCTTC
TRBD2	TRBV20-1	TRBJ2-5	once	CSAKIRREIETQYF	TGCAGTGCCAAAATTAGGCGGGAGATTGAGACCCAGTACTTC
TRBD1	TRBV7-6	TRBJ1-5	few	CASSPGTVYSNQPQHF	TGTGCCAGCAGCCCCGGGACAGTTTATAGCAATCAGCCCCAGCATTTT
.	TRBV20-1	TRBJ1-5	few	CSARDQGGTLSNQPQHF	TGCAGTGCTAGAGATCAAGGGGGGACCCTTAGCAATCAGCCCCAGCATTTT
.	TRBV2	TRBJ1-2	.	CASSTNFGDANYGYTF	TGTGCCAGCAGTACTAATTTCGGGGACGCTAACTATGGCTACACCTTC
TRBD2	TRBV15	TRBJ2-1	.	CATSRDRGELGEQFF	TGTGCCACCAGCAGAGATCGGGGGGAGCTCGGAGAGCAGTTCTTC
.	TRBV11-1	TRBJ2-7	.	CASKSYEQYF	TGTGCCAGCAAGAGCTACGAGCAGTACTTC
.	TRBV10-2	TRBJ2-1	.	CASSRNEQFF	TGCGCCAGCAGTCGCAATGAGCAGTTCTTC